Listed here are 8 T cell receptor beta chains from one sample, sequenced in a study of molecular identifiers for immune sequencing clone quantification. Using its own MiXCR run on the PCR reads, TCRdb lists one record per CDR3 protein. Of hundreds of thousands of distinct CDR3 sequences in the sample, 24% are singletons; the top ten hold 0.74%. The sample was naive CD8+ T cells from blood, with Jurkat cell RNA spiked in. Stated subset: FACS-sorted CD8+CD4-CCR7+CD45RA+ naive T cells. The receptors stem from a human donor in good health. Some libraries in this study had Jurkat cell RNA spiked in.

This clonotype was observed a few times. It may be a read error: a sequence one base away is much more abundant. The J gene is TRBJ2-5, the V gene TRBV29-1, with 10 nucleotides matching TRBD2. Germline V gene lookup returns CDR1 SQVTM and CDR2 ANQGSEA. The CDR3 length is 16 residues. The CDR3 loop is CSAEDVSGRAQETQYF. The DNA for the CDR3 is TGCAGCGCTGAAGATGTCAGCGGGAGGGCCCAAGAGACCCAGTACTTC.

This clonotype was seen ten or more times. V gene TRBV2 combines with J gene TRBJ2-2, with D perhaps being TRBD1 or TRBD2 (6 bases each). V was cut by 6 bases and J by 4 bases, with 18 bases left in between. CDR1 SNHLY and CDR2 FYNNEI come from the germline V gene. CDR3 length: 16 amino acids. The CDR3 bases are TGTGCCAGCAGGCCCATTCGCGGAGGGGGCACCGGGGAGCTGTTTTTT. This translates into CASRPIRGGGTGELFF.

This clonotype came up once. A single base separates this from a much larger clone, so it may be a read error. V usage is TRBV11-2 and J usage is TRBJ2-5; no reliable D call. Germline V gene sequence: CDR1 SGHAT, CDR2 FQNNGV. CDR3 length: 13 residues. The CDR3 bases are TGTGCCTGCAGCTTACACAGACAAGAGACCCAGTACTTC. Translation: CACSLHRQETQYF.

This clonotype appeared a few times. The rearrangement joins TRBV5-8 to TRBJ2-7; D not resolved. Per germline, CDR1 SGHTS and CDR2 YDEGEE. The CDR3 runs 12 residues. V was pared by 2 bases and J by 4 bases, with 7 bases between. The CDR3 region has the DNA TGTGCCAGCAGCTTCGGCCAATACGAGCAGTACTTC. Protein: CASSFGQYEQYF.

The CDR3 loop is CASTPGGIGWQGLTDTQYF. The CDR3, as DNA: TGTGCCAGCACCCCAGGGGGCATAGGATGGCAGGGGCTCACAGATACGCAGTATTTT. This chain joins TRBV6-5 and TRBJ2-3; 8 positions agree with TRBD1. CDR1 and CDR2 (germline): MNHEY, SVGAGI. CDR3 length: 19 residues. Unmatched junction bases numbered 20, after V lost 7 bases and J lost 2 bases.

This clonotype was seen more than once but under ten times. The chain is built from TRBV12-3 or TRBV12-4 and TRBJ2-3, with 7 bases that match TRBD2. Trimming cost V 5 bases and J 6 bases; bases outside gene matches: 11. The CDR3 extends over 15 amino acids. The CDR3 nucleotides read TGTGCCAGCAGTCCTGAATGGGAGGGGACGGATACGCAGTATTTT. Residues: CASSPEWEGTDTQYF.

The sample holds many counts of this clonotype. The J gene is TRBJ2-7, the V gene TRBV7-2; D is perhaps TRBD2 (6 bases). The CDR3 runs 12 residues. V dropped 5 bases and J dropped 4 bases, with 9 bases sitting between them. Germline lookup yields CDR1 SGHTA and CDR2 FQGNSA. The CDR3 protein is CASSRLEYEQYF. Written as DNA, the CDR3 is TGTGCCAGCAGCCGACTAGAGTACGAGCAGTACTTC. Full variable domain (rest looked up from reference TRBV7-2 and TRBJ2-7): GAGVSQSPSNKVTEKGKDVELRCDPISGHTALYWYRQSLGQGLEFLIYFQGNSAPDKSGLPSDRFSAERTGGSVSTLTIQRTQQEDSAVYLCASSRLEYEQYFGPGTRLTVT.

The rearrangement joins TRBV7-7 to TRBJ2-2, with TRBD2 as a possible D gene (6 bases). Germline CDR1 SSHAT, CDR2 FNYEAQ (reference sequence). The V end was cut by 5 bases, the J end by 3 bases, with 10 bases between. CDR3 length: 14 amino acids. CDR3 in DNA: TGTGCCAGCAGCGGGGGGTTGGACACCGGGGAGCTGTTTTTT. Its translation is CASSGGLDTGELFF.